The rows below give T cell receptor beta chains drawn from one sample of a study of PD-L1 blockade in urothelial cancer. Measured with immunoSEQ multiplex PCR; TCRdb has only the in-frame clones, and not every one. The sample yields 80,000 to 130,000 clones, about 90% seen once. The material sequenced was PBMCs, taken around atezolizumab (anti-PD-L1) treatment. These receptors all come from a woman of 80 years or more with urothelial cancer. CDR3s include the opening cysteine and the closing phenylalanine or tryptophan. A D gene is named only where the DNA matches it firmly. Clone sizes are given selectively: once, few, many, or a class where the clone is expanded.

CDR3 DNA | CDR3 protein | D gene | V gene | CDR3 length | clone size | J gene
TGTGCCAGTAGTATAGGAGGACTAGCGGGATCCACAGATACGCAGTATTTT | CASSIGGLAGSTDTQYF | TRBD2 | TRBV19 | 17 | - | TRBJ2-3
TGTGCCAGCAGCACACAAAAGGGTCATAGAGGGTCTGAAGCTTTCTTT | CASSTQKGHRGSEAFF | - | TRBV7-8 | 16 | - | TRBJ1-1
TGTGCCAGCAGTCTCCGACAGGGAAGCTATGGCTACACCTTC | CASSLRQGSYGYTF | TRBD1 | TRBV27 | 14 | - | TRBJ1-2
TGTGCCAGCAGTGAAGATCGGGGCAGGGGTACCTTC | CASSEDRGRGTF | - | TRBV2 | 12 | - | TRBJ1-2
TGCGCCAGCAGCTTGGCCGATCGACAGGGGAGCGAGACCCAGTACTTC | CASSLADRQGSETQYF | TRBD1 | TRBV5-1 | 16 | - | TRBJ2-5
TGTGCCAGTACCCGGGGCGGGGAAAGCAATCAGCCCCAGCATTTT | CASTRGGESNQPQHF | - | TRBV19 | 15 | - | TRBJ1-5
TGTGCCAGCAGAGTTCGGCGGAACTCCTACAATGAGCAGTTCTTC | CASRVRRNSYNEQFF | - | TRBV2 | 15 | - | TRBJ2-1
TGTGCCAGCAGTTTCCTCTATAGCAATCAGCCCCAGCATTTT | CASSFLYSNQPQHF | - | TRBV27 | 14 | - | TRBJ1-5
TGTGCCAGCAGCTTAGGAGCCCTCAAACCCTACGAGCAGTACTTC | CASSLGALKPYEQYF | - | TRBV7-9 | 15 | - | TRBJ2-7
TGTGCCAGCAGCCAAGACCGTGAAGCTTTCTTT | CASSQDREAFF | - | TRBV4-2 | 11 | - | TRBJ1-1
TGTGCCAGCCTCAACCTGGGAGCCTACGAGCAGTACTTC | CASLNLGAYEQYF | - | TRBV28 | 13 | - | TRBJ2-7
TGTGCCAGCAGCCTCCCCGGACAGGGCTTTGGCTACACCTTC | CASSLPGQGFGYTF | TRBD1 | TRBV6-5 | 14 | - | TRBJ1-2
TGTGCCAGCAGTCTTGGGACAGGCCCAACCAATGAGCAGTTCTTC | CASSLGTGPTNEQFF | TRBD1 | TRBV27 | 15 | few | TRBJ2-1
TGCAGCGTTCACCCGGACATGCGTGAAGCTTTCTTT | CSVHPDMREAFF | - | TRBV29-1 | 12 | once | TRBJ1-1
TGTGCCAGCAATCGACCCGGGAGGGCCAGAAGGAATGAGCAGTTCTTC | CASNRPGRARRNEQFF | TRBD2 | TRBV27 | 16 | once | TRBJ2-1
TGTGTCAGAAGCTTAGCGTATACGGCAGGTAGGAACTATGGCTACACCTTC | CVRSLAYTAGRNYGYTF | - | TRBV7-5 | 17 | - | TRBJ1-2
TGTGCCAGCAGCGGGACAGGCTCGTTCAACGTCCTGACTTTC | CASSGTGSFNVLTF | TRBD1 | TRBV6-1 | 14 | - | TRBJ2-6
TGTGCCAGCAGCGTAGACCTCGTAGGGGGAATACGGACTGAAGCTTTCTTT | CASSVDLVGGIRTEAFF | - | TRBV9 | 17 | once | TRBJ1-1
TGTGCCAGCAGCCCCCGCGCAGCGGGAGGTTCAGAGCAGTTCTTC | CASSPRAAGGSEQFF | TRBD2 | TRBV7-6 | 15 | - | TRBJ2-1
TGTGCCAGCAGTGAAGCAGGGGGGGTCAATCAGCCCCAGCATTTT | CASSEAGGVNQPQHF | - | TRBV6-1 | 15 | - | TRBJ1-5
TGTGCCAGCTCGAAAGGGGGGACAGATAATGAAAAACTGTTTTTT | CASSKGGTDNEKLFF | TRBD1 | TRBV7-6 | 15 | - | TRBJ1-4
TGTGCCAGCAGCTTGGGCCAGGGGGCTGGCTACACCTTC | CASSLGQGAGYTF | TRBD1 | TRBV5-5 | 13 | - | TRBJ1-2
TGTGCCAGCAGCCCCCGGCTAGCGGATTACAATGAGCAGTTCTTC | CASSPRLADYNEQFF | TRBD2 | TRBV7-7 | 15 | - | TRBJ2-1
TGTGCCAGCAGCTCCAGCGGGGGGGGACGGGGCAATCAGCCCCAGCATTTT | CASSSSGGGRGNQPQHF | - | TRBV7-8 | 17 | - | TRBJ1-5
TGTGCCAGCAGAAGACAGGAGACAACTAATGAAAAACTGTTTTTT | CASRRQETTNEKLFF | - | TRBV2 | 15 | few | TRBJ1-4
TGTGCCAGCAGTTTTGATAGCGGGACCTACGAGCAGTACTTC | CASSFDSGTYEQYF | TRBD2 | TRBV7-9 | 14 | - | TRBJ2-7
TGCGCCAGCAGTCAACCGTGGGATAGCGGGAGTCGAGACGAGCAGTACTTC | CASSQPWDSGSRDEQYF | TRBD2 | TRBV23-1 | 17 | - | TRBJ2-7
TGTGCCAGCAGGCAGGGGACCACCACAGATACGCAGTATTTT | CASRQGTTTDTQYF | - | TRBV5-6 | 14 | - | TRBJ2-3
TGTGCCAGTAGTCCAGAACGGACAGGAAAAGAGACCCAGTACTTC | CASSPERTGKETQYF | TRBD1 | TRBV19 | 15 | once | TRBJ2-5
TGTGCCAGCAGCCGGACTAATGAGCAGTTCTTC | CASSRTNEQFF | - | TRBV13 | 11 | - | TRBJ2-1
TGTGCCAGCAGACCCGCGGGGGGGCTCTATCTCTATGGCTACACCTTC | CASRPAGGLYLYGYTF | - | TRBV28 | 16 | - | TRBJ1-2
TGTGCCAGCAGCGTCGGGACAGTCCCTGGAAACACCATATATTTT | CASSVGTVPGNTIYF | TRBD1 | TRBV9 | 15 | - | TRBJ1-3
TGTGCCAGTAGATACAGACACAGGGAGAACACTGAAGCTTTCTTT | CASRYRHRENTEAFF | - | TRBV19 | 15 | - | TRBJ1-1
TGTGCCAGCAGCTCGGCGGGAGCGGGAAGTGCCTACGAGCAGTACTTC | CASSSAGAGSAYEQYF | TRBD2 | TRBV5-4 | 16 | - | TRBJ2-7
TGTGCCAGTAGGATACAGGGTTTCTACGAGCAGTACTTC | CASRIQGFYEQYF | - | TRBV19 | 13 | - | TRBJ2-7
TGTGCCAGCAGCCAAAGGACAGGGGGGTATCAGCCCCAGCATTTT | CASSQRTGGYQPQHF | TRBD1 | TRBV4-2 | 15 | - | TRBJ1-5
TGCAGCGCCGCGAGCGGGACGGTCCCAGATACGCAGTATTTT | CSAASGTVPDTQYF | TRBD2 | TRBV29-1 | 14 | - | TRBJ2-3
TGTGCCAGCAGTTCCAAACTTCGCACAGATACGCAGTATTTT | CASSSKLRTDTQYF | - | TRBV27 | 14 | - | TRBJ2-3
TGTGCCACCAGCAACGACAGGGGGTCCTACGAGCAGTACTTC | CATSNDRGSYEQYF | TRBD1 | TRBV15 | 14 | - | TRBJ2-7
TGCAGCGTTGAAGGGGGACAGAACTACGAGCAGTACTTC | CSVEGGQNYEQYF | TRBD1 | TRBV29-1 | 13 | - | TRBJ2-7
TGTGCCAGCAGCCAACGCACTGAAGCTTTCTTT | CASSQRTEAFF | - | TRBV16 | 11 | - | TRBJ1-1
TGCAGCGTAACCACCGGACAGAACTCTGGAAACACCATATATTTT | CSVTTGQNSGNTIYF | - | TRBV29-1 | 15 | - | TRBJ1-3
TGTGCCAGCAGTTTTCTAGGCTCTGAGCAGTTCTTC | CASSFLGSEQFF | - | TRBV6-6 | 12 | - | TRBJ2-1
TGCAGCGTAGCGGGTCCCAATGAAAAACTGTTTTTT | CSVAGPNEKLFF | - | TRBV29-1 | 12 | - | TRBJ1-4
TGTGCCAGCAGCGTGGGACAGGGGAAAGAGACCCAGTACTTC | CASSVGQGKETQYF | TRBD1 | TRBV11-1 | 14 | - | TRBJ2-5
TGTGCCAGCAGTTTAAATACAGCGGAATATGGCTACACCTTC | CASSLNTAEYGYTF | - | TRBV28 | 14 | once | TRBJ1-2
TGCGCCAGCAGTGAAGAGGGGGGGCGCTCCTACAATGAGCAGTTCTTC | CASSEEGGRSYNEQFF | - | TRBV10-1 | 16 | - | TRBJ2-1
TGTGCCAGCAGCCGGGACAGGGGGCGCACCGGGGAGCTGTTTTTT | CASSRDRGRTGELFF | TRBD1 | TRBV28 | 15 | once | TRBJ2-2
TGCGCCAGCAGCCTGGGCGGCGGGAGTGGGACCGGGGAGCTGTTTTTT | CASSLGGGSGTGELFF | TRBD2 | TRBV5-1 | 16 | - | TRBJ2-2
TGTGCCAGCAGTGAAACCGGCGGGAACACCGGGGAGCTGTTTTTT | CASSETGGNTGELFF | - | TRBV2 | 15 | - | TRBJ2-2
TGTGCCAGCTCATTACTCGCGGACCAAGAGACCCAGTACTTC | CASSLLADQETQYF | - | TRBV18 | 14 | few | TRBJ2-5
TGCGCCAGCAGCTTCACTAGCGGGACCCAGGAGACCCAGTACTTC | CASSFTSGTQETQYF | TRBD2 | TRBV5-1 | 15 | few | TRBJ2-5
TGCGCCAGCTCTGAACAGGTCAATCAGCCCCAGCATTTT | CASSEQVNQPQHF | - | TRBV10-2 | 13 | - | TRBJ1-5
TGTGCCAGCAGCCGAGAGTTTAGGGACAGGGGGAGCGAGCAGTACTTC | CASSREFRDRGSEQYF | TRBD1 | TRBV7-3 | 16 | - | TRBJ2-7
TGTGCCAGCAGTGAGGTCACAGGGGATTCCTACGAGCAGTACTTC | CASSEVTGDSYEQYF | TRBD1 | TRBV2 | 15 | few | TRBJ2-7
TGCGCCAGCAGCCAACGACAGGGGCGCGTCGAGACCCAGTACTTC | CASSQRQGRVETQYF | TRBD1 | TRBV5-1 | 15 | - | TRBJ2-5
TGTGCCAGCAGCGCCGACCTAGTGGGCAATGAGCAGTTCTTC | CASSADLVGNEQFF | - | TRBV11-2 | 14 | - | TRBJ2-1